This TCR beta chain was found in a study of HIV-infected children after antiretroviral therapy interruption. Whole-study context: Most participating children were previously exposed to EBV and CMV. Interruption-arm sampling covered weeks 0, 12, interruption end (24 or 48), and about 3 years post-study.

Treatment in this sample: PENTA 11 planned treatment interruption arm or continuous ART arm. As concerns this clonotype: The antigen is unknown.

Overall study results and limits: The CD45RA+ naive sort may contain some EMRA or stem memory cells.

The TCR library was built from RNA with a 3' RACE protocol and unique molecular identifiers. TCRdb used MiXCR to reprocess the 3' RACE reads, holding one entry per CDR3 protein. Seen here are under 50,000 distinct CDR3 sequences, about 4.3% observed once, and the top ten hold approximately 0.67%. This sequence originates from a pool of human donors with HIV. The sequences come from CD45RA+ CD4+ T cells from PBMCs, pooled from several time points, collected from a donor given antiretroviral therapy, either interrupted or continuous. Specified subset: naive CD4+ CD45RA+ CD45RO- T cells.

The CDR3 reads CASSFTTYGYTF. DNA for the CDR3: TGTGCCAGCTCTTTCACGACCTATGGCTACACCTTC. The chain employs TRBV6-2 or TRBV6-3 and TRBJ1-2; unclear D gene. Looked up from germline, CDR1 is MNHEY and CDR2 is SVGEGT. The CDR3 sequence is 12 residues long. Between the trimmed V and J ends, which lost 8 bases and 4 bases, there was a span of 11 bases.